The clone carrying this T cell receptor (beta chain) was detected ten times or more. Its antigen is still unknown. TCRdb used MiXCR to reprocess the 5' RACE reads, holding one entry per CDR3 protein. The sample has about 36,000 distinct CDR3 sequences; about 5.5% are singletons. Germline CDR1 MGHDK, CDR2 SYGVNS. V gave up 5 bases and J gave up 8 bases; unmatched junction bases: 14. The CDR3 is 16 amino acids. The source of the sample is a study of CD8 T cells in ankylosing spondylitis. General observations from the study: Significantly higher representation of disease-linked clones was reported for matched ankylosing spondylitis synovial fluid. Made up of several highly homologous variants, a TCR beta motif appeared characteristic of ankylosing spondylitis blood.

The sequenced material came from blood, either unsorted or a sorted T cell fraction (not recorded which). The chain couples TRBV25-1 to TRBJ1-2; 10 positions match TRBD1. This TCR was sampled from a male donor with ankylosing spondylitis or in good health (not recorded which). The CDR3 DNA follows: TGTGCCAGCAGTCAGAGGACAGGGGGAAAAACGGGAGGCTACACCTTC. This codes for CASSQRTGGKTGGYTF.